This T cell receptor (beta chain) derives from a study of pediatric ulcerative colitis (dated by TCRdb to the late 2010s). Study-wide context: Pancolitis was present in roughly 7 ulcerative colitis patients and left-sided colitis in two, and histology consistent with ulcerative colitis was found in all of these patients. From roughly 9 newly diagnosed, treatment-naive pediatric ulcerative colitis patients and four non-IBD control children, paired blood and rectal samples were collected. By Pediatric Ulcerative Colitis Activity Index, mild disease was classified in a couple of patients, moderate disease in four and acute severe colitis in three.

A remark on this clone: Its antigen is unknown. The record has no base qualities; no much larger clone is one base away.

From the cysteine through the phenylalanine, the CDR3 covers 13 amino acids. Only the CDR3 DNA stays, 39 bases, in frame from base 1. The germline V gene provides CDR1 ENHRY and CDR2 SYGVKD. At the junction V is shortened by 4 bases and J by 5 bases, with 11 bases in between. Before the diagnostic colonoscopy, none of the ulcerative colitis patients had been given any immunosuppressive medication. A blood sample was obtained concurrently with the colonoscopy. The Wizard kit (Promega) was used to extract genomic DNA from the blood and intestinal samples. What the research found in general, with its limitations: Features of the rectal repertoire distinguished controls, mild-moderate colitis patients and acute severe colitis patients, and in acute severe colitis rectal diversity was lower because of clonal expansions. Autologous blood-rectal clonal overlap was significantly higher in ulcerative colitis patients than in controls, suggesting increased T cell trafficking to inflamed tissue. For technical reasons, substantially fewer templates were yielded by the blood samples of two patients, and these blood samples were excluded from blood-rectal overlap analysis. Two rectal CDR3 clonotypes were found in every ulcerative colitis patient but in no control. Repertoires were derived from total lymphocyte DNA, so rare subsets such as regulatory T cells may have patterns not reflected. With only a few individuals, the healthy control group was small.

Through the immunoSEQ TRB Survey service, multiplex V and J primers were used to amplify rearranged CDR3 beta regions from genomic DNA. To keep sequencing depth the same across samples, survey-level depth of up to 500,000 reads per sample was applied. The libraries were purified and pooled, then sequenced using Illumina technology. In the authors' own workflow: immunoSEQ online tools were used for productive clonality, sample overlap, pairwise scatters, CDR3 beta length, V/D/J gene usage and productiveness. Alongside Shannon and Simpson indices, calculated diversity was computed as the number of unique rearrangements divided by total templates, multiplied by 100. Z-score normalized data were analyzed by principal component analysis with the R prcomp function and the ggbiplot package. Morisita's index was used to quantify the clonal overlap between blood and rectum within each subject. What TCRdb holds here is the immuneACCESS table cut down to in-frame rearrangements. Part of the clones is not present; checked against another copy, under half of the missing clones reflect an unresolved V gene, and the others are unexplained. Clonal size and the V and J genes are those of that table, whereas D and trimming came from the DNA. This sample lists approximately 32,000 clones; roughly 82% were detected once. The top ten clones comprise 3.5% to 5% of the sample.

The chain links TRBV10-3 with TRBJ2-5, with the D segment identity uncertain. The material sequenced was blood. The receptor was isolated from a boy between 10 and 17 years old with severe ulcerative colitis. In nucleotide form, the sequence is TGTGCCATCAGTGTTCGGCCCGGGGAGACCCAGTACTTC. Its amino acids are CAISVRPGETQYF.